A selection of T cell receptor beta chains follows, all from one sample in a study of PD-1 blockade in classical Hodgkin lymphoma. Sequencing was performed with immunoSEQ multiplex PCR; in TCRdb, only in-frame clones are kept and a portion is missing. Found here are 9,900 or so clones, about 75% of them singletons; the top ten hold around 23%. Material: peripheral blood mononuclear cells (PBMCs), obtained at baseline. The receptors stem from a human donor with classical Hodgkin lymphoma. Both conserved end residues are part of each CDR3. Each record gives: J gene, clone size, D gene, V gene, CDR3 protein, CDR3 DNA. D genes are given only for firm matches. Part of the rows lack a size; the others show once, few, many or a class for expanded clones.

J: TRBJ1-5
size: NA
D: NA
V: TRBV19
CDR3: CASSIGLYGGNQPQHF
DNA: TGTGCCAGTAGTATAGGGCTATACGGTGGCAATCAGCCCCAGCATTTT

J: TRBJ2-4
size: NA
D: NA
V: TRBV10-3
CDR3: CAISGQPGKNIQYF
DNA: TGTGCCATCAGTGGGCAGCCAGGCAAAAACATTCAGTACTTC

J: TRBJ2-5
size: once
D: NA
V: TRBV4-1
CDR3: CASSQGGASVETQYF
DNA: TGCGCCAGCAGCCAAGGGGGGGCTAGCGTTGAGACCCAGTACTTC

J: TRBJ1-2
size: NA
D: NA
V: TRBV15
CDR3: CATSEPPGANYGYTF
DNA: TGTGCCACCAGCGAACCCCCAGGGGCTAACTATGGCTACACCTTC

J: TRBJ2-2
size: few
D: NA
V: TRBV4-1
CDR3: CASSQDFRTGELFF
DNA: TGCGCCAGCAGCCAAGATTTCCGGACCGGGGAGCTGTTTTTT

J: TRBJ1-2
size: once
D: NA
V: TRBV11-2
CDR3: CASSCIISRKTYGYTF
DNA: TGTGCCAGCAGCTGCATCATAAGCAGAAAGACCTATGGCTACACCTTC

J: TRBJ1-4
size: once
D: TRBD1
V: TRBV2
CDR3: CASRVTGTVGEKLFF
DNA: TGTGCCAGCAGGGTGACAGGGACGGTGGGTGAAAAACTGTTTTTT

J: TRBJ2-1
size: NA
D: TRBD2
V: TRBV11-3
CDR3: CASSRSGDAYNEQFF
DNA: TGTGCCAGCAGCCGTAGCGGGGACGCCTACAATGAGCAGTTCTTC

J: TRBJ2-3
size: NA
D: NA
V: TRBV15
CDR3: CATSPGSSTDTQYF
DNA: TGTGCCACCAGCCCCGGTTCTAGCACAGATACGCAGTATTTT

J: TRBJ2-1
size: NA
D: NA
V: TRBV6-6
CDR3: CASSYSAGYNEQFF
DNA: TGTGCCAGCAGTTACTCGGCAGGGTACAATGAGCAGTTCTTC

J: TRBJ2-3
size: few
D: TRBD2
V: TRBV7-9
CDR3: CASSPSGAGGVDTQYF
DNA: TGTGCCAGCAGCCCCTCTGGAGCGGGAGGGGTAGATACGCAGTATTTT

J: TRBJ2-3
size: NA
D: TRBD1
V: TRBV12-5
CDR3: CASGTGTGRTDTQYF
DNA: TGTGCTAGTGGTACCGGGACAGGCCGCACAGATACGCAGTATTTT

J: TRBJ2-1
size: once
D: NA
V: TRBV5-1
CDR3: CASSLGQYEQFF
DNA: TGCGCCAGCAGCTTGGGACAATATGAGCAGTTCTTC

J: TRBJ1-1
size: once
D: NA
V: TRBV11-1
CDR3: CASSLDLGLNTEAFF
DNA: TGTGCCAGCAGCTTAGATCTGGGACTGAACACTGAAGCTTTCTTT

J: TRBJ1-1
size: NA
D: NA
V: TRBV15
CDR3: CATSKGGVSRNTEAFF
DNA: TGTGCCACCAGCAAGGGGGGGGTGTCTAGGAACACTGAAGCTTTCTTT

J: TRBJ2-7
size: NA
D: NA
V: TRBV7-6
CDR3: CASSLGQAGIYEQYF
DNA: TGTGCCAGCAGCTTAGGTCAAGCGGGTATATACGAGCAGTACTTC

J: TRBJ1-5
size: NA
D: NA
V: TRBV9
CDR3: CASSVGIYSNQPQHF
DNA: TGTGCCAGCAGCGTAGGGATCTATAGCAATCAGCCCCAGCATTTT

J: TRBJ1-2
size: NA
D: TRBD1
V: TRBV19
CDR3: CASSMFSPDRRGNYGYTF
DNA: TGTGCCAGTAGTATGTTTTCTCCGGACAGGAGAGGAAACTATGGCTACACCTTC

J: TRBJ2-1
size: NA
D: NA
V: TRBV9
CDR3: CASSAKDYTSPPDEQFF
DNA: TGTGCCAGCAGCGCCAAGGACTACACCTCTCCCCCGGATGAGCAGTTCTTC

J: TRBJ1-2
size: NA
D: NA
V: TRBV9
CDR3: CASSVGVQGSYTF
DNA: TGTGCCAGCAGCGTAGGGGTACAGGGTAGCTACACCTTC

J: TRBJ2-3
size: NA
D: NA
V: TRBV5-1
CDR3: CAGSYMSSGIDTQYF
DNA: TGCGCCGGCAGCTACATGTCATCGGGGATAGATACGCAGTATTTT

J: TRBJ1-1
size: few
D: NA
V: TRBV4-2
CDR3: CASSQGGGHEAFF
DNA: TGTGCCAGCAGCCAAGGGGGCGGCCATGAAGCTTTCTTT

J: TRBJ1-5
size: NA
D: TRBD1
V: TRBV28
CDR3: CASSLLGTGPQPQHF
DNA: TGTGCCAGCAGTTTACTCGGGACAGGGCCTCAGCCCCAGCATTTT

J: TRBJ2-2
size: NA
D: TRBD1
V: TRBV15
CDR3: CATSSRDRGYTGELFF
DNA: TGTGCCACCAGCAGCCGGGACAGGGGATACACCGGGGAGCTGTTTTTT

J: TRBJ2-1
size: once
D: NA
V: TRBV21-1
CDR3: CASSLREVAGVGEDEQFF
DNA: TGTGCCAGCAGCCTCAGGGAGGTAGCGGGAGTAGGTGAGGATGAGCAGTTCTTC

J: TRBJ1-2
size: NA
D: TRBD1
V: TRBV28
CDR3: CASRAGTGTAYGYTF
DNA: TGTGCCAGCAGGGCCGGGACAGGGACGGCCTATGGCTACACCTTC

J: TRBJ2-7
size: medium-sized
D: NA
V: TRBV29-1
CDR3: CSVGWGTFYEQYF
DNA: TGCAGCGTTGGCTGGGGGACGTTCTACGAGCAGTACTTC

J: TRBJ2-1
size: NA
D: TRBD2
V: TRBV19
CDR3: CASSIIRTSGGREQFF
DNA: TGTGCCAGTAGTATAATACGTACTAGCGGGGGGAGGGAGCAGTTCTTC

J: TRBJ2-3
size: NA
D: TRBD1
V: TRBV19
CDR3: CASKRQGITDTQYF
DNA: TGTGCCAGTAAAAGACAGGGTATCACAGATACGCAGTATTTT

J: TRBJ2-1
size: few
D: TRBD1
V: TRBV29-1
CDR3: CSVEWGQGWDSYNEQFF
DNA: TGCAGCGTTGAATGGGGACAGGGATGGGACTCCTACAATGAGCAGTTCTTC

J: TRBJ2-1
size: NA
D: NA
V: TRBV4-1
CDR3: CASSQETGTYNEQFF
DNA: TGCGCCAGCAGCCAAGAGACAGGAACCTACAATGAGCAGTTCTTC

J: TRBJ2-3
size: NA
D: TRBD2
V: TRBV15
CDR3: CATYSGTSGYTDTQYF
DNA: TGTGCCACCTACTCGGGGACTAGCGGATACACAGATACGCAGTATTTT

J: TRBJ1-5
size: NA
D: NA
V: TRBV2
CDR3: CASSGPGQSNQPQHF
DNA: TGTGCCAGCAGTGGCCCAGGACAGAGTAATCAGCCCCAGCATTTT

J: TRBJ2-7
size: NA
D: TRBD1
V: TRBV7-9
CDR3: CASSPDRDSYYEQYF
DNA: TGTGCCAGCAGCCCCGACAGGGATTCCTACTACGAGCAGTACTTC

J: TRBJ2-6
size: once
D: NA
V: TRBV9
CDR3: CASSVAGQASSGANVLTF
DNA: TGTGCCAGCAGCGTAGCTGGGCAGGCCAGCTCTGGGGCCAACGTCCTGACTTTC

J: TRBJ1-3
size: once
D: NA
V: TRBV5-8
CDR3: CASSLRGDSGNTIYF
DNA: TGTGCCAGCAGCTTGCGGGGGGACTCTGGAAACACCATATATTTT

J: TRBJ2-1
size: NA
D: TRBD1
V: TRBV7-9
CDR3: CASSLDRDDEQFF
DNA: TGTGCCAGCAGCCTTGACAGGGACGATGAGCAGTTCTTC

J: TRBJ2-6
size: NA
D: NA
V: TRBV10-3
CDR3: CAISEGGANVLTF
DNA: TGTGCCATCAGTGAAGGCGGGGCCAACGTCCTGACTTTC

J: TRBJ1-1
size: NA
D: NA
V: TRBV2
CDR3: CASSEEWREAFF
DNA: TGTGCCAGCAGTGAAGAATGGAGAGAAGCTTTCTTT

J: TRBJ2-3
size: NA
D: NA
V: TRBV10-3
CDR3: CAIREGVGTQYF
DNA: TGTGCCATCAGGGAGGGGGTTGGTACGCAGTATTTT

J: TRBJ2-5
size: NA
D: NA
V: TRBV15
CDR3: CATSRGGYQETQYF
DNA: TGTGCCACCAGCAGAGGGGGGTACCAAGAGACCCAGTACTTC

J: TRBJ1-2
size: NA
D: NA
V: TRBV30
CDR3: CAWSRDRTAPNYGYTF
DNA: TGTGCCTGGAGTCGAGATCGGACAGCCCCTAACTATGGCTACACCTTC

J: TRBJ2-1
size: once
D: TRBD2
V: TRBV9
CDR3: CASSAYSGERADEQFF
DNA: TGTGCCAGCAGCGCGTATAGCGGGGAGAGGGCCGATGAGCAGTTCTTC

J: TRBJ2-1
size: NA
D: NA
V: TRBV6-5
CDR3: CASSYLDDSYNEQFF
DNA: TGTGCCAGCAGTTACTTAGACGACTCCTACAATGAGCAGTTCTTC

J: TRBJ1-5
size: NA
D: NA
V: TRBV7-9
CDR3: CASSLGGSHQPQHF
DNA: TGTGCCAGCAGCTTAGGGGGCAGCCATCAGCCCCAGCATTTT

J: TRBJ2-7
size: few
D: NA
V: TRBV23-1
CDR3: CASSQGLARVSYEQYF
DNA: TGCGCCAGCAGTCAAGGGCTAGCGAGAGTATCCTACGAGCAGTACTTC

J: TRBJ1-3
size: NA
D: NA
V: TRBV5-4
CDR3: CASSLAFGTDSGNTIYF
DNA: TGTGCCAGCAGCTTGGCCTTCGGGACGGACTCTGGAAACACCATATATTTT

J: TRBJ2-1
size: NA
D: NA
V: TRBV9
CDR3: CASTHGGPAKEQFF
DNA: TGTGCCAGCACTCACGGCGGCCCAGCGAAGGAGCAGTTCTTC

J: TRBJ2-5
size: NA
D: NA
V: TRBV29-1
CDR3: CSVEFVGTQYF
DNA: TGCAGCGTTGAGTTTGTAGGGACCCAGTACTTC

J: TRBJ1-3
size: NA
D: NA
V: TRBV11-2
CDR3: CASKFSSGNTIYF
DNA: TGTGCCAGCAAGTTTTCCTCTGGAAACACCATATATTTT

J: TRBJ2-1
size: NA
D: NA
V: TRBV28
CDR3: CASSLQTRMVGNEQFF
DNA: TGTGCCAGCAGTCTCCAGACCCGAATGGTAGGCAATGAGCAGTTCTTC

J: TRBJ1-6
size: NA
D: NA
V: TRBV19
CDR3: CASAPVEDSPLHF
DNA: TGTGCCAGTGCCCCGGTCGAGGATTCACCCCTCCACTTT

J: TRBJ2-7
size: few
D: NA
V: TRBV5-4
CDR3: CASKRPYEQYF
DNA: TGTGCCAGCAAAAGGCCCTACGAGCAGTACTTC

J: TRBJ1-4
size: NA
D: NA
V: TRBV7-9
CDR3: CASSRARDGRGEKLFF
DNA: TGTGCCAGCAGCAGAGCCCGGGACGGCAGGGGAGAAAAACTGTTTTTT

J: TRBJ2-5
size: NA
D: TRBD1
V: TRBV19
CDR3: CASTLDRGLGETQYF
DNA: TGTGCCAGTACCTTAGACAGGGGGCTAGGAGAGACCCAGTACTTC